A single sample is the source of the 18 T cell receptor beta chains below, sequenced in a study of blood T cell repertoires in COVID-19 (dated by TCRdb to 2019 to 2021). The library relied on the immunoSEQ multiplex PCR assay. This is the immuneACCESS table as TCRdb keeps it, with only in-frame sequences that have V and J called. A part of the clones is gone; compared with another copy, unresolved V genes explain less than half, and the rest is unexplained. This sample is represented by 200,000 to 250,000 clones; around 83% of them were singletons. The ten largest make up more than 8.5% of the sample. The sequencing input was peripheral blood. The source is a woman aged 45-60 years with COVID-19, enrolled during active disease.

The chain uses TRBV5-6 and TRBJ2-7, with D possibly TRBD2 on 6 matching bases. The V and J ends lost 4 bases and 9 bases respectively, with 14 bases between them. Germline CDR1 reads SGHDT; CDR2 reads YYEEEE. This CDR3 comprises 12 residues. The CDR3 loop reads CASSRPSVGQYF. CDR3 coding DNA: TGTGCCAGCAGCCGTCCTAGCGTCGGGCAGTACTTC.

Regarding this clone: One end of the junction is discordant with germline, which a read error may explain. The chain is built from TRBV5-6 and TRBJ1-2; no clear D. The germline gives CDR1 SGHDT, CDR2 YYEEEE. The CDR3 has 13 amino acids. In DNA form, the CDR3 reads TGTGCCAGCAGCTTGACACAGCTATATGGGTACACCTTC. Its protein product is CASSLTQLYGYTF.

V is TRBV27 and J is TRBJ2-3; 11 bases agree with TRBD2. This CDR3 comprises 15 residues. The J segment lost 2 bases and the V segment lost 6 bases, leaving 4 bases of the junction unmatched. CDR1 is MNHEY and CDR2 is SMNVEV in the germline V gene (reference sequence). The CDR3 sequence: CASRRGLAATDTQYF. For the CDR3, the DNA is TGTGCCAGCAGGCGGGGACTAGCGGCCACAGATACGCAGTATTTT.

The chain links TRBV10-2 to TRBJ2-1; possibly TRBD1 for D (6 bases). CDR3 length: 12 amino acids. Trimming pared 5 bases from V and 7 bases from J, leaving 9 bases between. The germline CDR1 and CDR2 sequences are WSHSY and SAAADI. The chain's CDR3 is CASSIQGNEQFF. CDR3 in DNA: TGCGCCAGCAGTATACAGGGAAATGAGCAGTTCTTC.

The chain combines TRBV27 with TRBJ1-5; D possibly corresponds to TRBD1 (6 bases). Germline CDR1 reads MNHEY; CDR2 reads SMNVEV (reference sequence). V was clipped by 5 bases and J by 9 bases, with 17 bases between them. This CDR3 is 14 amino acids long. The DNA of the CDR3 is TGTGCCAGCAGTGTCACAGGGTCCTTAGTGCCCCAGCATTTT. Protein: CASSVTGSLVPQHF.

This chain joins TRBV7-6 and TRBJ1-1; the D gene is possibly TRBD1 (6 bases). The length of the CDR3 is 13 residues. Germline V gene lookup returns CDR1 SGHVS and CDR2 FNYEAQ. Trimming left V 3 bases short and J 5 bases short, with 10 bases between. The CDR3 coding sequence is TGTGCCAGCAGCTTCGGTAGGGGGACTGAAGCTTTCTTT. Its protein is CASSFGRGTEAFF.

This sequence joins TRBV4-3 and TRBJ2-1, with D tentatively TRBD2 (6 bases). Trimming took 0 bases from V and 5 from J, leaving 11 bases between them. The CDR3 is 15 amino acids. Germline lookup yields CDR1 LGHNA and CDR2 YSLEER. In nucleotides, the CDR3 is TGCGCCAGCAGCCAAGATGGACTAAGAGACAATGAGCAGTTCTTC. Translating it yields CASSQDGLRDNEQFF.

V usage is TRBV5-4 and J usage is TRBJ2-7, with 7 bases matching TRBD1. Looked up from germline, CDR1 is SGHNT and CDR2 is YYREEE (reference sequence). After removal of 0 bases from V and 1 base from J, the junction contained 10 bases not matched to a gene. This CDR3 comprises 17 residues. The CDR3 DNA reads TGTGCCAGCAGCTTGGTGACAGGGTCCTTTAGGTCCTACGAGCAGTACTTC. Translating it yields CASSLVTGSFRSYEQYF.

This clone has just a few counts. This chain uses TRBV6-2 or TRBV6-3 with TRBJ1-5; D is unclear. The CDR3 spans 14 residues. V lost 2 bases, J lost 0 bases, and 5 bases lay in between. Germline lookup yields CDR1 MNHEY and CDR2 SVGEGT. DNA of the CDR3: TGTGCCAGCAGTTACACAGATAGCAATCAGCCCCAGCATTTT. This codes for CASSYTDSNQPQHF.

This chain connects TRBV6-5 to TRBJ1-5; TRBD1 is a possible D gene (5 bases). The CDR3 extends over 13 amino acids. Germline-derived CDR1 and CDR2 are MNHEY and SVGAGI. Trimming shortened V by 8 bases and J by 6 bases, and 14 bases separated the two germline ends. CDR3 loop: CASDGGDGQPQHF. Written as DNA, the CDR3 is TGTGCCAGCGACGGGGGGGACGGTCAGCCCCAGCATTTT.

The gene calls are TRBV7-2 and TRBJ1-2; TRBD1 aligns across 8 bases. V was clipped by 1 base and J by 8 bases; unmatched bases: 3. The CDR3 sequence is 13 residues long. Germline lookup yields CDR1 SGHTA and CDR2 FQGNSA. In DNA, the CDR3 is TGTGCCAGCAGCTTAGGGACAGGGACCGGCTACACCTTC. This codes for CASSLGTGTGYTF.

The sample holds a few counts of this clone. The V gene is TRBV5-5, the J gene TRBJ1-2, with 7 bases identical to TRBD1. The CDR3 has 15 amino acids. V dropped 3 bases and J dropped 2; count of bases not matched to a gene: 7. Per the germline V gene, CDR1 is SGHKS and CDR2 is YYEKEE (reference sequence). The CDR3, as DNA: TGTGCCAGCAGCTCAACACCGGACAGGAACTATGGCTACACCTTC. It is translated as CASSSTPDRNYGYTF.

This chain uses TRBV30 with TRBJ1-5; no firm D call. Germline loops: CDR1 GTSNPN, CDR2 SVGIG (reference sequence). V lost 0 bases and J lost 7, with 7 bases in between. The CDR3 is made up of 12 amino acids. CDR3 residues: CAWSVLGQPQHF. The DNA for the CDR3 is TGTGCCTGGAGTGTACTGGGCCAGCCCCAGCATTTT.

The CDR3 bases are TGTGCCACCAAAGTCTCCGGACAGAATATTTACGAGCAGTACTTC. Translation: CATKVSGQNIYEQYF. The chain carries TRBV10-3 and TRBJ2-7; D possibly corresponds to TRBD1 (6 bases). The CDR3 sequence is 15 residues long. Between the trimmed V and J ends, which lost 10 bases and 4 bases, there was a span of 23 bases. Germline V gene lookup returns CDR1 ENHRY and CDR2 SYGVKD.

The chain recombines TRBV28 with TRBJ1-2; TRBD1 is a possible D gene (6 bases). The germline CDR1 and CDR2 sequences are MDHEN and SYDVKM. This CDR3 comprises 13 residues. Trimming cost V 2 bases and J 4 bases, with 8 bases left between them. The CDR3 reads CASSLDRSYGYTF. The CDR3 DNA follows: TGTGCCAGCAGTTTAGACAGGAGCTATGGCTACACCTTC.

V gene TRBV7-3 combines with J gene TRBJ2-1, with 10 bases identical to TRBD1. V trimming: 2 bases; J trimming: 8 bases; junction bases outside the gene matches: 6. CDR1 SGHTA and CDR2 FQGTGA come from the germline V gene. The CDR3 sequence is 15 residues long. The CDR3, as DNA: TGTGCCAGCAGCTTAGGTTTTGGACAGGGGGATGAGCAGTTCTTC. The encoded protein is CASSLGFGQGDEQFF. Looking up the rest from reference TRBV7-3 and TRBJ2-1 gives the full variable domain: GAGVSQTPSNKVTEKGKYVELRCDPISGHTALYWYRQSLGQGPEFLIYFQGTGAADDSGLPNDRFFAVRPEGSVSTLKIQRTERGDSAVYLCASSLGFGQGDEQFFGPGTRLTVL.

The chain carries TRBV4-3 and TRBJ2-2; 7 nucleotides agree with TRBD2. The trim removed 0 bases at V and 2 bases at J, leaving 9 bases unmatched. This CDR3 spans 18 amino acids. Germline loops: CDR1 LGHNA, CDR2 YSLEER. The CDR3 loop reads CASSQDLSLAVNTGELFF. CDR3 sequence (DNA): TGCGCCAGCAGCCAAGATTTGTCCCTAGCGGTAAACACCGGGGAGCTGTTTTTT.

The CDR3 DNA is TGTGCCAGCAGCAGGGTCTCCTATAATTCACCCCTCCACTTT. As protein: CASSRVSYNSPLHF. This rearrangement joins TRBV6-5 to TRBJ1-6; D is perhaps TRBD1 (5 bases). Trimming stripped 6 bases from V and 0 bases from J, with 6 bases between. Germline V gene sequence: CDR1 MNHEY, CDR2 SVGAGI. The CDR3 is 14 amino acids.